This paragraph reports one T cell receptor (beta chain). Its antigen is still unknown. Trimming removed 5 bases from V and 3 bases from J, with 16 bases in between. Germline loops: CDR1 SGHNT, CDR2 YYREEE (reference sequence). The CDR3 loop spans 15 amino acids. PCR amplification relied on 60 Vbeta primers (plus 13 Jbeta primers). The table came from immunoSEQ multiplex PCR; TCRdb's copy has only in-frame clones and leaves some out. The sample yields about 97,000 clones, 50% to 70% seen once. The donors gave bone marrow, and they were healthy. This entry comes from a study of cytomegalovirus exposure and HLA in healthy donors. As for the study in general: Early released data had tens of millions of unique TCRs, all coming from HLA-typed donors.

Regarding the study as a whole: Only CMV serostatus was available as immune exposure information. Owing to their indistinguishability, certain V segments, notably TRBV6-2 and TRBV6-3, were excluded.

The TCR sequence derives from a human donor in good health. The genes are TRBV5-4 and TRBJ2-3, with D possibly being TRBD2 (5 bases). Sample: PBMCs. The CDR3 DNA is TGTGCCAGCAGGCAGACTATAGAGTTAACAGATACGCAGTATTTT. Translating gives CASRQTIELTDTQYF. Based on the CDR3 plus reference TRBV5-4 and TRBJ2-3, the full variable domain is ETGVTQSPTHLIKTRGQQVTLRCSSQSGHNTVSWYQQALGQGPQFIFQYYREEENGRGNFPPRFSGLQFPNYSSELNVNALELDDSALYLCASRQTIELTDTQYFGPGTRLTVL.